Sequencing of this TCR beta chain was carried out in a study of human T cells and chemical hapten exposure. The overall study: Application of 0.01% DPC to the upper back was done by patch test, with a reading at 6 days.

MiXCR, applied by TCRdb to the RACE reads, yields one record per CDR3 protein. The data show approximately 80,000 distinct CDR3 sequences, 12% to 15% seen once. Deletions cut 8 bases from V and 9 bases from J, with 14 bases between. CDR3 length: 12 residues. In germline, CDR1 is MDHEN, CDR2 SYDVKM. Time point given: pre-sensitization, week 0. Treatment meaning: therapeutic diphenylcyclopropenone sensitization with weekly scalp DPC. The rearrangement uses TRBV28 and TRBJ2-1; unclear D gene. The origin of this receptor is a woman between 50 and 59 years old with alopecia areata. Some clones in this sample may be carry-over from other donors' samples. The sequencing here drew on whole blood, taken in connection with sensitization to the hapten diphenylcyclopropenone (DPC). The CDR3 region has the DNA TGTGCCAGCGGGAATCGGATTGGTGAGCAGTTCTTC. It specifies CASGNRIGEQFF.